This T cell receptor beta chain came from a study of beta chain features in type 1 diabetes. The authors reverse transcribed all of the isolated RNA, so sequencing captured expressed TCRB transcripts. Sequenced by immunoSEQ multiplex PCR; TCRdb stores in-frame clones only, minus some. The sample has more than 350,000 clones, approximately 10% seen once; the top ten hold 0.035% to 0.05%. This clone has more than one count but fewer than ten. Its specificity is not known. This CDR3 comprises 15 residues. Germline V CDR1 and CDR2: LGHNA, YSLEER. V dropped 4 bases and J dropped 0 bases, with 11 bases sitting between them. Whole-study results and caveats: Across patients, naive, central memory and Treg TCRB repertoires exhibited apparently greater similarity than was observed across healthy donors. Insertions at VDJ junctions were less frequent in type 1 diabetes patients. These patients also deleted more nucleotides at the same junctions.

Purity of each sorted population was above 95%. This chain joins TRBV4-3 and TRBJ2-3, with D perhaps being TRBD1 or TRBD2 (5 bases each). Material: naive CD4+ T cells from blood. This TCR was recovered from a woman aged 18 to 35 in good health. DNA for the CDR3: TGCGCCAGCAGCCCTCCGGGACGGAGCACAGATACGCAGTATTTT. This encodes CASSPPGRSTDTQYF.